The clone carrying this T cell receptor beta chain was seen a handful of times. The library targeted TCRbeta and was prepared with unique molecular identifiers. TCRdb analysed the PCR reads with MiXCR anew, one entry per CDR3 protein. The sample holds just over 950,000 distinct CDR3 sequences, about 30% seen once. This entry is derived from a study of T-cell reconstitution after alpha-beta-depleted transplantation in children. The CDR3 loop spans 14 amino acids. CDR1 and CDR2 (germline): ENHRY, SYGVKD. J lost 5 bases, V lost 4 bases, and 3 bases had no gene match. The sequenced sample was PBMCs, mostly from graft donor cells, obtained 360 days after TCRalphabeta/CD19-depleted stem cell transplant. The TCR sequence derives from a boy under two years old who had a stem cell transplant for SCID, so the T cells may come from the graft donor. The rearrangement uses TRBV10-3 and TRBJ2-2; 8 nucleotides align to TRBD2. The CDR3 DNA reads as TGTGCCATCAGTGCGGGGGGGCGAACCGGGGAGCTGTTTTTT. Protein sequence: CAISAGGRTGELFF.